Below, 28 T cell receptor beta chains from the same sample are listed, as sequenced in a study of blood T cell repertoires in COVID-19 (dated by TCRdb to the early 2020s). Preparation of the library involved the immunoSEQ multiplex PCR assay. The table was pulled from immuneACCESS by TCRdb, which kept in-frame rearrangements only. Such tables lose some clones; where checked, under half of the loss comes from unresolved V genes, and the rest has no known cause. The sample includes under 250,000 clones, with around 88% observed a single time. 1.3% to 1.5% of the sample belongs to the ten largest clones. Sequencing input: peripheral blood. These receptors all stem from a man older than 75 with acute or convalescent COVID-19.

This clone was recorded only once. The J gene is TRBJ1-5, the V gene TRBV6-6; 7 bases map to TRBD1. Germline V gene lookup returns CDR1 MNHNY and CDR2 SVGAGI (reference sequence). The CDR3 is 14 amino acids. V lost 5 bases, J lost 2 bases, and 3 bases stayed unmatched. The CDR3 spells CASSPQGGNQPQHF. CDR3 nucleotide sequence: TGTGCCAGCAGTCCCCAGGGGGGCAATCAGCCCCAGCATTTT.

This clone has more than one count but fewer than ten. The V and J genes are TRBV20-1 and TRBJ2-7; possibly TRBD1 for D (6 bases). The CDR3 sequence is 11 residues long. Germline V gives CDR1 DFQATT, CDR2 SNEGSKA (reference sequence). The V gene lost 6 bases and the J gene lost 6 bases, with 12 bases spanning the gap. The CDR3: CSAKRGGEQYF. In DNA, the CDR3 is TGCAGTGCCAAAAGAGGGGGCGAGCAGTACTTC.

There are a few counts of this clone. The J gene is TRBJ2-1, the V gene TRBV18, with 7 bases lining up with TRBD2. This CDR3 is built from 16 residues. Germline assignment: CDR1 KGHSH and CDR2 LQKENI. V gave up 2 bases and J gave up 2 bases; unmatched junction bases: 6. Written as DNA, the CDR3 is TGTGCCAGCTCACCAGGGGGAGGGTTAACCTACAATGAGCAGTTCTTC. Amino acids: CASSPGGGLTYNEQFF.

The V and J genes are TRBV4-2 and TRBJ1-1; D gene unclear. The CDR3 extends over 12 amino acids. Germline V gene sequence: CDR1 LGHNA, CDR2 YNFKEQ. V dropped 8 bases and J dropped 3 bases, with 10 bases sitting between them. The CDR3, as DNA: TGTGCCAGCGAGGGTCCGTACACTGAAGCTTTCTTT. Its protein is CASEGPYTEAFF.

CDR3 nucleotides: TGTGCCAGCAGCCCCCGGACTAGCGGGAGCGGAGAGCAGTTCTTC. Its protein is CASSPRTSGSGEQFF. The chain is built from TRBV7-3 and TRBJ2-1; 13 bases align to TRBD2. The CDR3 runs 15 residues. The ends lost 5 bases at V and 10 bases at J; junction bases unmatched: 8. CDR1 is SGHTA and CDR2 is FQGTGA in the germline V gene.

The CDR3: CASSFTGQGNTQYF. The CDR3 region has the DNA TGTGCCAGCAGTTTCACAGGACAGGGGAATACGCAGTATTTT. The chain uses TRBV28 and TRBJ2-3; 9 bases are shared with TRBD1. Germline CDR1 and CDR2: MDHEN and SYDVKM. The V gene end was trimmed by 3 bases and the J gene end by 7 bases; junction bases not matched to a gene: 5. There are 14 residues in the CDR3.

The rearrangement uses TRBV11-2 and TRBJ2-7; 8 nucleotides agree with TRBD2. Germline lookup yields CDR1 SGHAT and CDR2 FQNNGV. This CDR3 has 14 amino acids. Trimming took 5 bases from V and 2 from J; bases not matched to a gene: 5. The DNA of the CDR3 is TGTGCCAGCAGCCCCGGACTAGCTCCCTACGAGCAGTACTTC. Residues: CASSPGLAPYEQYF. Variable domain in full (rest from reference TRBV11-2 and TRBJ2-7): EAGVAQSPRYKIIEKRQSVAFWCNPISGHATLYWYQQILGQGPKLLIQFQNNGVVDDSQLPKDRFSAERLKGVDSTLKIQPAKLEDSAVYLCASSPGLAPYEQYFGPGTRLTVT.

J is TRBJ2-3 and V is TRBV7-8; perhaps TRBD2 as D (5 bases). The CDR3 is 16 amino acids. Germline lookup yields CDR1 SGHVS and CDR2 FQNEAQ. Trimming pared 7 bases from V and 3 bases from J, leaving 20 bases between. CDR3 residues: CASNLLNPEGTDTQYF. For the CDR3, the DNA is TGTGCCAGCAACCTACTAAACCCAGAGGGAACAGATACGCAGTATTTT.

The chain links TRBV19 to TRBJ1-2; 7 bases map to TRBD1. The V and J ends lost 8 bases and 8 bases, in that order; junction bases with no gene match: 14. The germline CDR1 and CDR2 sequences are LNHDA and SQIVND (reference sequence). CDR3 length equals 14 residues. CDR3 sequence reads: CASQGQPDGGGYTF. CDR3 nucleotide sequence: TGTGCCAGTCAGGGACAGCCCGACGGTGGCGGCTACACCTTC.

V gene TRBV14 combines with J gene TRBJ2-2, with D possibly matching TRBD2 (5 bases). Germline-derived CDR1 and CDR2 are SGHDN and FVKESK. V dropped 2 bases and J dropped 0 bases, with 13 bases sitting between them. The length of the CDR3 is 17 residues. In DNA, the CDR3 is TGTGCCAGCAGCCAATACTTGGGGAGCGCGAACACCGGGGAGCTGTTTTTT. It is translated as CASSQYLGSANTGELFF.

This chain uses TRBV5-1 with TRBJ1-1; D possibly corresponds to TRBD1 (5 bases). The V gene's germline CDR1 is SGHRS and CDR2 YFSETQ. The CDR3 is 13 amino acids. V lost 5 bases to trimming and J lost 0 bases, with 8 bases between them. CDR3 coding DNA: TGCGCCAGCAGGGCAGGGTTGAACACTGAAGCTTTCTTT. It codes for CASRAGLNTEAFF.

The chain carries TRBV5-5 and TRBJ2-2; the D gene is possibly TRBD2 (6 bases). The CDR3 is made up of 16 amino acids. Germline-derived CDR1 and CDR2 are SGHKS and YYEKEE (reference sequence). V lost 0 bases, J lost 2 bases, and 11 bases lay in between. CDR3 nucleotides: TGTGCCAGCAGCTTGGTATTGGGGGGAAACACCGGGGAGCTGTTTTTT. It yields the protein CASSLVLGGNTGELFF.

CDR3 DNA: TGTGCCAGCAGCTTAGACGGACTAGCGGGGGAAGTTGAGCAGTTCTTC. Translated: CASSLDGLAGEVEQFF. The chain carries TRBV7-2 and TRBJ2-1, with 13 bases identical to TRBD2. Trimming at V came to 1 base and at J to 9 bases, leaving 6 bases not matched to a gene. The CDR3 loop spans 16 amino acids. In germline, CDR1 is SGHTA, CDR2 FQGNSA.

The chain links TRBV11-3 to TRBJ2-2, with 9 bases matching TRBD1. The length of the CDR3 is 16 residues. V was pared by 4 bases and J by 2 bases, with 5 bases of the junction left unmatched. Germline CDR1 is SGHNT and CDR2 is YENEEA. The CDR3 DNA reads TGTGCCAGCAGCTCACCGGGACAGGGTAACACCGGGGAGCTGTTTTTT. This encodes CASSSPGQGNTGELFF.

This clone was found once. The V gene is TRBV3-1 (or the pseudogene TRBV3-2), the J gene TRBJ2-1; 8 positions agree with TRBD2. Germline CDR1 is LGHDT and CDR2 is YNNKEL (reference sequence). The CDR3 consists of 15 residues. Trimming removed 4 bases from V and 5 bases from J; junction bases left unmatched: 7. The CDR3 sequence: CASSPAGVTNNEQFF. The CDR3 DNA reads TGTGCCAGCAGCCCAGCGGGAGTGACCAACAATGAGCAGTTCTTC.

The J gene is TRBJ1-5, the V gene TRBV4-2, with TRBD1 matching over 7 bases. Trimming at V came to 4 bases and at J to 4 bases, leaving 4 bases not matched to a gene. CDR1 is LGHNA and CDR2 is YNFKEQ in the germline V gene. The CDR3 is 14 residues long. CDR3 region: CASSRDRINQPQHF. CDR3 DNA: TGTGCCAGCAGCCGGGACAGAATAAATCAGCCCCAGCATTTT.

The V call is TRBV7-2, the J call TRBJ2-3, with 8 bases matching TRBD1. Germline V gene lookup returns CDR1 SGHTA and CDR2 FQGNSA. V shed 6 bases, J shed 4 bases, and the junction held 0 bases outside the gene matches. This CDR3 contains 12 residues. For the CDR3, the DNA is TGTGCCAGCAGACAGGGGGCAGATACGCAGTATTTT. It encodes CASRQGADTQYF.

The gene calls are TRBV6-4 and TRBJ2-7, with D maybe TRBD1 (6 bases). CDR1 is MRHNA and CDR2 is SNTAGT in the germline V gene. V lost 0 bases and J lost 5, with 14 bases in between. The CDR3 is 15 residues long. CDR3 sequence reads: CASSDSGTSGHEQYF. The CDR3 region has the DNA TGTGCCAGCAGTGACTCGGGGACATCCGGGCACGAGCAGTACTTC.

The chain employs TRBV12-5 and TRBJ1-3; 7 bases are shared with TRBD1. There are 18 residues in the CDR3. Trimming took 5 bases from V and 0 from J; bases not matched to a gene: 13. Germline V gives CDR1 LGHNT, CDR2 FRNRAP. CDR3 sequence (DNA): TGTGCTAGTGGTATGATCCCGGGACAGCTGTACTCTGGAAACACCATATATTTT. It encodes CASGMIPGQLYSGNTIYF.

This clone has just one count. The rearrangement uses TRBV9 and TRBJ2-2, with TRBD2 matching over 10 bases. V lost 2 bases and J lost 2; bases outside the gene matches: 9. The CDR3 contains 18 residues. Germline V CDR1 and CDR2: SGDLS, YYNGEE. This chain's CDR3 is CASSVSGGPIGNTGELFF. The CDR3 nucleotides are TGTGCCAGCAGCGTTAGCGGGGGGCCGATTGGAAACACCGGGGAGCTGTTTTTT. Full variable domain (remainder filled in from reference TRBV9 and TRBJ2-2): DSGVTQTPKHLITATGQRVTLRCSPRSGDLSVYWYQQSLDQGLQFLIQYYNGEERAKGNILERFSAQQFPDLHSELNLSSLELGDSALYFCASSVSGGPIGNTGELFFGEGSRLTVL.

V gene TRBV18 combines with J gene TRBJ2-5; the D gene is possibly TRBD2 (6 bases). V lost 0 bases, J lost 5 bases, and 13 bases lay in between. This CDR3 spans 15 amino acids. CDR1 is KGHSH, CDR2 LQKENI, per germline. The CDR3 DNA reads TGTGCCAGCTCACCACCGGAGGGCTATTCGGAGACCCAGTACTTC. The encoded protein is CASSPPEGYSETQYF.

For the CDR3, the DNA is TGCAGCGTTCGAACAGGGTCGGGCATTCAGTACTTC. Protein sequence: CSVRTGSGIQYF. The chain joins TRBV29-1 to TRBJ2-4; possibly TRBD1 for D (6 bases). The germline gives CDR1 SQVTM, CDR2 ANQGSEA. The CDR3 spans 12 residues. Trimming shortened V by 5 bases and J by 9 bases, and 14 bases separated the two germline ends.

This sequence joins TRBV7-2 and TRBJ1-1; the D gene is possibly TRBD1 (6 bases). Per the germline V gene, CDR1 is SGHTA and CDR2 is FQGNSA. This CDR3 is 14 amino acids long. The germline V and J ends were trimmed by 4 bases and 2 bases, with 11 bases remaining between them. The chain's CDR3 is CASSYTGRNTEAFF. CDR3 DNA: TGTGCCAGCAGCTATACAGGGCGCAACACTGAAGCTTTCTTT.

This chain connects TRBV2 to TRBJ2-2, with 13 bases matching TRBD2. There are 17 residues in the CDR3. Germline values: CDR1 SNHLY, CDR2 FYNNEI. With V trimmed by 6 bases and J by 1 base, 5 bases remained unmatched. The CDR3 coding sequence is TGTGCCAGCAGCGGGACTAGCGGGACTCAGAACACCGGGGAGCTGTTTTTT. This gives the protein CASSGTSGTQNTGELFF.

CDR3 in amino acids: CASSRRTSGGVQETQYF. CDR3 sequence (DNA): TGTGCCAGCAGCCGCCGGACTAGCGGGGGGGTTCAAGAGACCCAGTACTTC. The chain combines TRBV7-8 with TRBJ2-5; 15 bases align to TRBD2. The CDR3 sequence is 17 residues long. Germline CDR1 is SGHVS and CDR2 is FQNEAQ. V lost 5 bases, J lost 2 bases, and 6 bases stayed unmatched.

The V call is TRBV28, the J call TRBJ1-4; possible D gene TRBD1, 5 bases. Germline lookup yields CDR1 MDHEN and CDR2 SYDVKM. V lost 6 bases to trimming and J lost 5 bases, with 13 bases between them. This CDR3 spans 14 amino acids. CDR3 DNA sequence: TGTGCCAGCAGGACAGTCGAACCAAATGAAAAACTGTTTTTT. Protein sequence: CASRTVEPNEKLFF. Full variable domain (outside the CDR3, taken from reference TRBV28 and TRBJ1-4): DVKVTQSSRYLVKRTGEKVFLECVQDMDHENMFWYRQDPGLGLRLIYFSYDVKMKEKGDIPEGYSVSREKKERFSLILESASTNQTSMYLCASRTVEPNEKLFFGSGTQLSVL.

This chain connects TRBV19 to TRBJ2-5; no firm D call. The CDR3 covers 14 residues. The V gene lost 3 bases and the J gene lost 4 bases, with 12 bases spanning the gap. CDR1 is LNHDA, CDR2 SQIVND, per germline (reference sequence). CDR3 DNA sequence: TGTGCCAGTAGTATCCGTGACTTCGGAGAGACCCAGTACTTC. Translating gives CASSIRDFGETQYF.

The chain couples TRBV9 to TRBJ1-1; no definite D call. The CDR3 runs to 13 residues. Looked up from germline, CDR1 is SGDLS and CDR2 is YYNGEE. Trimming stripped 2 bases from V and 4 bases from J, with 9 bases between. CDR3: CASSVKEGTEAFF. The CDR3 DNA reads TGTGCCAGCAGCGTGAAGGAGGGCACTGAAGCTTTCTTT. The full variable domain, with the rest looked up from reference TRBV9 and TRBJ1-1, is DSGVTQTPKHLITATGQRVTLRCSPRSGDLSVYWYQQSLDQGLQFLIQYYNGEERAKGNILERFSAQQFPDLHSELNLSSLELGDSALYFCASSVKEGTEAFFGQGTRLTVV.